A single T cell receptor (beta chain) is shown here with its context. The antigen remains unidentified. This PCR relied on a set of 60 Vbeta primers and 13 Jbeta primers. Only in-frame clones appear in the TCRdb table, and some are missing; sequencing was by immunoSEQ multiplex PCR. The sample includes some 130,000 clones, roughly 82% of them seen just once. The data belong to a study of cytomegalovirus exposure and HLA in healthy donors. Study-wide results and caveats: Certain sequence variants were highly shared and formed a cluster, and this cluster was likely a sequencing artifact.

V lost 0 bases and J 4 bases, leaving 11 bases between the germline ends. The CDR3 is 15 amino acids. Germline CDR1 reads SGDLS; CDR2 reads YYNGEE. The material sequenced was PBMCs. This chain uses TRBV9 with TRBJ1-5, with TRBD1 as a possible D gene (6 bases). The source of this sequence is a boy between 5 and 17 years old in good health and CMV-seronegative. As DNA, the CDR3 is TGTGCCAGCAGCGTAGGTACAGGGAGAAATCAGCCCCAGCATTTT. It encodes CASSVGTGRNQPQHF.